The entry below describes one T cell receptor (beta chain). Its antigen is unidentified. CDR3 length: 13 residues. Germline V gene data show CDR1 as ENHRY and CDR2 as SYGVKD. The V gene lost 6 bases and the J gene lost 4 bases, with 9 bases spanning the gap. This sample is part of a study of T-cell reconstitution after alpha-beta-depleted transplantation in children. TCRbeta library construction was performed incorporating unique molecular identifiers. Each CDR3 protein is one row after TCRdb ran MiXCR on the PCR reads. The sample records approximately 270,000 distinct CDR3 sequences, around 25% being singletons. Study-level findings and limits: Where alpha-beta T cells came from about two months after transplant was reportedly several hundred expanded graft clones. Most T-cell counts and diversity one year after the transplant came from T cells that were newly produced. The study traced high day-60 TCRbeta diversity in some patients to surviving recipient T cells and thymic progenitors.

The chain joins TRBV10-3 to TRBJ1-4; possible D gene TRBD1, 5 bases. The source was PBMCs, mostly from graft donor cells, collected 360 days after TCRalphabeta/CD19-depleted stem cell transplant. The clonotype originates from a female patient younger than 10 who had a stem cell transplant for congenital amegakaryocytic thrombocytopenia, so the T cells may come from the graft donor. The CDR3 loop is CAIRGTNNEKLFF. The DNA of the CDR3 is TGTGCCATCAGAGGGACGAATAATGAAAAACTGTTTTTT.